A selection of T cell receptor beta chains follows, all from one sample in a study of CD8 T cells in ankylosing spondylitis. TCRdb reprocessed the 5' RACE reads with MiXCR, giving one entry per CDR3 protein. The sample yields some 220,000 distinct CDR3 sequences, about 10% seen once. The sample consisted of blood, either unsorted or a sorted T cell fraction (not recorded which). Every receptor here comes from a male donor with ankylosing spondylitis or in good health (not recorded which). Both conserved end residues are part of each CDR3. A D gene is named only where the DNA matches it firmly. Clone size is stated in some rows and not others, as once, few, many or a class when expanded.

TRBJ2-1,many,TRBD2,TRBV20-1,CSARPGTSGTNEQFF,TGCAGTGCTAGACCCGGGACTAGCGGTACCAATGAGCAGTTCTTC
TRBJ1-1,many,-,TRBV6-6,CASSSQENTEAFF,TGTGCCAGCAGTTCACAGGAGAACACTGAAGCTTTCTTT
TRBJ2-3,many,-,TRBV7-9,CASSFRGSSTDTQYF,TGTGCCAGCAGCTTCAGGGGTTCTAGCACAGATACGCAGTATTTT
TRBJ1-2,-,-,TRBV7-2,CASSSSRVYGYTF,TGTGCCAGCAGCTCCTCCAGGGTTTATGGCTACACCTTC
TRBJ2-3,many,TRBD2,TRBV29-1,CSAESSGRERDTQYF,TGCAGCGCCGAAAGTAGCGGGAGGGAAAGAGATACGCAGTATTTT
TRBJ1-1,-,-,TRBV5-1,CASSLDGTNTEAFF,TGCGCCAGCAGCTTGGACGGCACAAACACTGAAGCTTTCTTT
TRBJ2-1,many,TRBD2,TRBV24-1,CATEGLAGEQFF,TGTGCCACCGAGGGACTAGCGGGGGAGCAGTTCTTC
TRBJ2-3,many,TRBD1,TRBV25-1,CASSDRGIKGADTQYF,TGTGCCAGCAGTGACAGGGGGATCAAGGGGGCAGATACGCAGTATTTT
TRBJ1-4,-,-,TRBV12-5,CASGLGQKELFF,TGTGCTAGTGGTTTGGGTCAGAAGGAACTGTTTTTT
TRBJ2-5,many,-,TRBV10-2,CASRDSLAETQYF,TGCGCCAGCAGGGACAGCCTAGCGGAGACCCAGTACTTC
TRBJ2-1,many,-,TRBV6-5,CASMYHCNEQFF,TGTGCCAGCATGTACCACTGCAATGAGCAGTTCTTC
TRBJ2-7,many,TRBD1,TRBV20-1,CSARKPRDRESYEQYF,TGCAGTGCTAGGAAACCTCGGGACAGGGAGTCCTACGAGCAGTACTTC
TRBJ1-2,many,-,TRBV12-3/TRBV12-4,CASSSRGSGGYTF,TGTGCCAGCAGTTCCAGGGGTTCGGGGGGCTACACCTTC
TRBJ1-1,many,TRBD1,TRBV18,CASSPGGTGFPEAFF,TGTGCCAGCTCACCAGGGGGGACAGGGTTCCCTGAAGCTTTCTTT
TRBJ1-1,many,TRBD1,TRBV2,CASRVSTGGSEAFF,TGTGCCAGCAGGGTATCGACAGGGGGCTCTGAAGCTTTCTTT
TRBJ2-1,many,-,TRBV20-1,CSARALNQQFF,TGCAGTGCTAGAGCCCTCAACCAGCAGTTCTTC
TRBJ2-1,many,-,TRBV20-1,CSARAVNEQFF,TGCAGTGCTAGGGCGGTGAATGAGCAGTTCTTC
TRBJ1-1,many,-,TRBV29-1,CSVVRVTEAFF,TGCAGCGTTGTCAGGGTTACTGAAGCTTTCTTT
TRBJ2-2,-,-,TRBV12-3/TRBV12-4,CASSPIEENTGELFF,TGTGCCAGCAGCCCCATCGAGGAGAACACCGGGGAGCTGTTTTTT
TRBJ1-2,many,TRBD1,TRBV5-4,CASSTGQGAYGYTF,TGTGCCAGCAGCACCGGACAGGGGGCCTATGGCTACACCTTC
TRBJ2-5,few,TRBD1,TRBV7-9,CASSEGQPYKETQYF,TGTGCCAGCAGCGAGGGACAGCCTTACAAAGAGACCCAGTACTTC
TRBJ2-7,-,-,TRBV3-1,CASSRTQITTYEQYF,TGTGCCAGCAGTCGTACACAGATTACAACCTACGAGCAGTACTTC
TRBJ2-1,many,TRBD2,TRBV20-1,CSAGGLAGEDWNEQFF,TGCAGTGCTGGAGGATTAGCGGGAGAAGATTGGAATGAGCAGTTCTTC
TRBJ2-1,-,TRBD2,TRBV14,CASSRGGLAGIDEQFF,TGTGCCAGCAGCCGCGGCGGACTAGCGGGAATCGATGAGCAGTTCTTC
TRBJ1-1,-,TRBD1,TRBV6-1,CASRTGANTEAFF,TGTGCCAGCAGGACAGGGGCGAACACTGAAGCTTTCTTT
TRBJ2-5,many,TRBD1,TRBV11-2,CASSSLGTGIQETQYF,TGTGCCAGCAGTTCCCTCGGGACAGGGATACAAGAGACCCAGTACTTC
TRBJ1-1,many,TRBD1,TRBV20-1,CSASRTGTAGAFF,TGCAGTGCTAGTAGGACAGGAACCGCGGGAGCTTTCTTT
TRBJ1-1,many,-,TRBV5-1,CASSLDTGPNTEAFF,TGCGCCAGCAGCTTGGACACAGGACCGAACACTGAAGCTTTCTTT
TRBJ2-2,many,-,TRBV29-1,CSVIDNSRITGELFF,TGCAGCGTCATAGACAATTCGCGCATCACCGGGGAGCTGTTTTTT
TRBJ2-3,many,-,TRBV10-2,CASTLVSPLGTQYF,TGCGCCAGCACCCTAGTCTCGCCCCTGGGTACGCAGTATTTT
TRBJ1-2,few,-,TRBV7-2,CASSATRAYTF,TGTGCCAGCAGCGCCACCAGGGCGTACACCTTC
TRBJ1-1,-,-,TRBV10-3,CAISGFTGQEAFF,TGTGCCATCAGTGGGTTCACGGGGCAGGAAGCTTTCTTT
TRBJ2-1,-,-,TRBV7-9,CVSSITGSNEQFF,TGTGTCAGCAGCATAACAGGTTCCAATGAGCAGTTCTTC
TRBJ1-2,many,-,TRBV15,CATSRDGGVPDGYTF,TGTGCCACCAGCAGAGATGGGGGGGTTCCCGATGGCTACACCTTC
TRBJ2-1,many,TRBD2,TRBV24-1,CATRPPHGRLDEQFF,TGTGCCACCAGGCCCCCCCACGGGAGGTTAGATGAGCAGTTCTTC
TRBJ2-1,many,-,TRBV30,CAWRDAPGRDSQGIF,TGTGCCTGGAGAGACGCCCCAGGGCGGGATTCCCAGGGGATCTTC
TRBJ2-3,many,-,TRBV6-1,CASFSAAGDTDTQYF,TGTGCCAGCTTTTCCGCGGCAGGGGACACAGATACGCAGTATTTT
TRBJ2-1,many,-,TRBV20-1,CSARASYNEQFF,TGCAGTGCTAGGGCCTCCTACAATGAGCAGTTCTTC
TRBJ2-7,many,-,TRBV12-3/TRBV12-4,CASSPTRLETGYEQYF,TGTGCCAGCAGCCCGACTCGTCTAGAAACAGGGTACGAGCAGTACTTC
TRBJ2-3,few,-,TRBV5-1,CASSLAVQGGVMDTQYF,TGCGCCAGCAGCTTGGCCGTACAGGGTGGGGTCATGGATACGCAGTATTTT
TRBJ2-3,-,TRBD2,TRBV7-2,CASSLRGGSDTQYF,TGTGCCAGCAGCCTTCGGGGGGGGTCAGATACGCAGTATTTT
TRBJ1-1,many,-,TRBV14,CASSFGRSNTEAFF,TGTGCCAGCAGCTTCGGACGGTCAAACACTGAAGCTTTCTTT
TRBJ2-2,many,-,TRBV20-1,CSARKGTGELFF,TGCAGTGCCCGAAAAGGGACCGGGGAGCTGTTTTTT
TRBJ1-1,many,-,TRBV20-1,CSTGTQRETEAFF,TGCAGTACAGGGACTCAGAGGGAAACTGAAGCTTTCTTT
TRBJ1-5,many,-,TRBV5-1,CASSPDSRNQPQHF,TGCGCCAGCAGCCCGGACAGTCGCAATCAGCCCCAGCATTTT
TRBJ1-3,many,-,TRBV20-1,CSARLSGNTIYF,TGCAGTGCTAGATTATCTGGAAACACCATATATTTT
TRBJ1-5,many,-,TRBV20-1,CSARLGPSQPQHF,TGCAGTGCTAGGCTGGGGCCAAGCCAGCCCCAGCATTTT
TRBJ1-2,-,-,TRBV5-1,CASSLGDINYGYTF,TGCGCCAGCAGCTTGGGGGACATCAACTATGGCTACACCTTC
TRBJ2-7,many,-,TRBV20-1,CSAAQRPGGHEQYF,TGCAGTGCTGCCCAAAGGCCGGGGGGCCACGAGCAGTACTTC
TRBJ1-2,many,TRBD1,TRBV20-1,CSAPGQGKGYTF,TGCAGTGCCCCCGGACAGGGGAAAGGCTACACCTTC
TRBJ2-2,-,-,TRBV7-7,CASSPTAGAGDTGELFF,TGTGCCAGCAGCCCAACGGCGGGGGCGGGGGACACCGGGGAGCTGTTTTTT
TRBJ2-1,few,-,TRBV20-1,CSASSGRGSNEQFF,TGCAGTGCTAGTTCCGGGAGAGGGTCCAATGAGCAGTTCTTC
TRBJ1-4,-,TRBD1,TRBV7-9,CASRLDGTGLEKLFF,TGTGCCAGCAGACTCGACGGGACAGGGTTAGAAAAACTGTTTTTT
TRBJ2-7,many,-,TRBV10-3,CAISDGGQGALQKYF,TGTGCCATCAGTGACGGGGGGCAGGGAGCATTGCAGAAGTACTTC
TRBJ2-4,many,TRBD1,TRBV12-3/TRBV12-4,CASRSDRGLKNIQYF,TGTGCCAGCAGATCCGACAGGGGCCTCAAAAACATTCAGTACTTC
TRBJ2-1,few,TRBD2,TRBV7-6,CASSLKGLADGTSNEQFF,TGTGCCAGCAGCTTGAAGGGACTAGCGGACGGGACGTCAAATGAGCAGTTCTTC